A selection of T cell receptor beta chains follows, all from one sample in a study of blood T cell repertoires in COVID-19. Measured with immunoSEQ multiplex PCR; TCRdb has only the in-frame clones, and not every one. The data hold about 110,000 clones, with 65% to 85% observed a single time. The sequencing input was peripheral blood. These receptors came from a woman in her 70s with acute or convalescent COVID-19. Each CDR3 is given with its conserved first and last residue. Fields, in order: V gene, clone size, D gene, J gene, CDR3 DNA, CDR3 protein. A D gene is named only where the DNA matches it firmly. Rows give clone size only sometimes, using once, few, many, or a class for an expanded clone.

V: TRBV2; size: NA; D: TRBD2; J: TRBJ2-1; DNA: TGTGCCAGCAGTCCAAAGCGGGGGGGTGAGCAGTTCTTC; CDR3: CASSPKRGGEQFF
V: TRBV19; size: NA; D: TRBD1; J: TRBJ1-5; DNA: TGTGCCAGTAGTATTCGGACAGGGTTGAATCAGCCCCAGCATTTT; CDR3: CASSIRTGLNQPQHF
V: TRBV2; size: NA; D: TRBD2; J: TRBJ2-2; DNA: TGTGCCAGCAGTTCGTATGGTGGGGGGGACACCGGGGAGCTGTTTTTT; CDR3: CASSSYGGGDTGELFF
V: TRBV28; size: NA; D: NA; J: TRBJ1-4; DNA: TGTGCCAGCAGTTCATCACTGGGCAACATCGAAAAACTGTTTTTT; CDR3: CASSSSLGNIEKLFF
V: TRBV6-5; size: NA; D: TRBD1; J: TRBJ2-5; DNA: TGTGCCACTCTTCGACAGGGGCAAGAGACCCAGTACTTC; CDR3: CATLRQGQETQYF
V: TRBV3-1/TRBV3-2; size: NA; D: TRBD2; J: TRBJ2-5; DNA: TGTGCCAGCAGCCAAGTCACGGGGGGGCTAGAGACCCAGTACTTC; CDR3: CASSQVTGGLETQYF
V: TRBV28; size: few; D: TRBD1; J: TRBJ1-1; DNA: TGTGCCAGCAAGTGGGGACAGGGTCGGACTGAAGCTTTCTTT; CDR3: CASKWGQGRTEAFF
V: TRBV6-5; size: NA; D: NA; J: TRBJ2-1; DNA: TGTGCCAGCACCCCTATTGGGAGCCCCCTTCGTGAGTTCTTC; CDR3: CASTPIGSPLREFF
V: TRBV9; size: NA; D: NA; J: TRBJ2-1; DNA: TGTGCCAGCAGCGTAGACCGGAGCTCCTACAATGAGCAGTTCTTC; CDR3: CASSVDRSSYNEQFF
V: TRBV3-1/TRBV3-2; size: NA; D: NA; J: TRBJ1-2; DNA: TGTGCCAGCAGCCAAGATTCAGGGCAGACCTATGGCTACACCTTC; CDR3: CASSQDSGQTYGYTF
V: TRBV5-1; size: NA; D: TRBD2; J: TRBJ2-1; DNA: TGCGCCAGCAGCTTGGAACTAGCGGGGTATGAGCAGTTCTTC; CDR3: CASSLELAGYEQFF
V: TRBV29-1; size: once; D: NA; J: TRBJ1-4; DNA: TGCAGTGCCCGGACAGCAACTAATGAAAAACTGTTTTTT; CDR3: CSARTATNEKLFF
V: TRBV28; size: once; D: TRBD1; J: TRBJ1-1; DNA: TGTGCCAGCAGTCCCCGGACAGGGGGCGCGACTGAAGCTTTCTTT; CDR3: CASSPRTGGATEAFF
V: TRBV19; size: few; D: TRBD1; J: TRBJ2-7; DNA: TGTGCCAGTAGTCCACGACAGGGAGCCTCCTACGAGCAGTACTTC; CDR3: CASSPRQGASYEQYF
V: TRBV28; size: NA; D: NA; J: TRBJ2-5; DNA: TGTGCCACAAGTACCTTCGGTCAAGAGACCCAGTACTTC; CDR3: CATSTFGQETQYF
V: TRBV19; size: NA; D: NA; J: TRBJ2-7; DNA: TGTGCCAGTAGTATAGCGGGCAGGGGCTCCGAGCAGTACTTC; CDR3: CASSIAGRGSEQYF
V: TRBV19; size: once; D: NA; J: TRBJ1-2; DNA: TGTGCCAGTAGTATAGACCAGGGATACTATGGCTACACCTTC; CDR3: CASSIDQGYYGYTF
V: TRBV27; size: NA; D: NA; J: TRBJ1-1; DNA: TGTGCCAGCAGTAAAGCAGGCATGAACACTGAAGCTTTCTTT; CDR3: CASSKAGMNTEAFF
V: TRBV5-1; size: NA; D: NA; J: TRBJ1-4; DNA: TGCGCCAGCAGCTTCCAGGGGAAGGGAGCTAATGAAAAACTGTTTTTT; CDR3: CASSFQGKGANEKLFF
V: TRBV28; size: NA; D: NA; J: TRBJ1-2; DNA: TGTGCCAGCAGATCCGGGTCTTCCTCCCGGGGCTACACCTTC; CDR3: CASRSGSSSRGYTF
V: TRBV19; size: NA; D: TRBD1; J: TRBJ1-1; DNA: TGTGCCAGTAGTATCCGGACAGGCCCACCTGAAGCTTTCTTT; CDR3: CASSIRTGPPEAFF
V: TRBV30; size: few; D: NA; J: TRBJ2-6; DNA: TGTGCCTGGAGTGTGGGCGGGGCCAACGTCCTGACTTTC; CDR3: CAWSVGGANVLTF
V: TRBV5-4; size: NA; D: NA; J: TRBJ1-1; DNA: TGTGCCAGCAGCGCCCCGGGGGACGGCACTGAAGCTTTCTTT; CDR3: CASSAPGDGTEAFF
V: TRBV3-1/TRBV3-2; size: once; D: TRBD2; J: TRBJ2-1; DNA: TGTGCCAGCAGCCAAGGGTATGGCGGGAGAAAGGATGAGCAGTTCTTC; CDR3: CASSQGYGGRKDEQFF
V: TRBV18; size: NA; D: NA; J: TRBJ2-7; DNA: TGTGCCAGCTCACCAAAAGGAGGTGACGGTAACGAGCAGTACTTC; CDR3: CASSPKGGDGNEQYF
V: TRBV11-2; size: NA; D: NA; J: TRBJ2-1; DNA: TGTGCCAGCAGCTTAGCTCCGGACAAAACCTACAATGAGCAGTTCTTC; CDR3: CASSLAPDKTYNEQFF
V: TRBV10-3; size: few; D: TRBD1; J: TRBJ1-2; DNA: TGTGCCATCAGTGACAAGGGGACAGGTGGCTACACCTTC; CDR3: CAISDKGTGGYTF
V: TRBV27; size: NA; D: TRBD2; J: TRBJ2-7; DNA: TGTGCCAGCAGTTTATGGGGGGGGAGCGAGCAGTACTTC; CDR3: CASSLWGGSEQYF
V: TRBV3-1/TRBV3-2; size: few; D: NA; J: TRBJ2-7; DNA: TGTGCCAGCAGCCCGGGACTGGGCACCTACGAGCAGTACTTC; CDR3: CASSPGLGTYEQYF
V: TRBV24-1; size: NA; D: TRBD1; J: TRBJ1-5; DNA: TGTGCCACCAGTGATCGACAGGGAGGTCAGCCCCAGCATTTT; CDR3: CATSDRQGGQPQHF
V: TRBV5-1; size: NA; D: NA; J: TRBJ1-1; DNA: TGCGCCAGCAGCTTGGACAGGGAAGGTGAAGCTTTCTTT; CDR3: CASSLDREGEAFF
V: TRBV9; size: NA; D: NA; J: TRBJ1-1; DNA: TGTGCCAGCAGCCCTCGACTTAACACTGAAGCTTTCTTT; CDR3: CASSPRLNTEAFF
V: TRBV4-2; size: NA; D: TRBD2; J: TRBJ2-2; DNA: TGTGCCAGCAGCCTACCCTCGACTAGCGGGAGGGCCAACACCGGGGAGCTGTTTTTT; CDR3: CASSLPSTSGRANTGELFF
V: TRBV12-3/TRBV12-4; size: NA; D: NA; J: TRBJ2-1; DNA: TGTGCCAGCAGTCAGAGGGTCGAGCAGTTCTTC; CDR3: CASSQRVEQFF
V: TRBV3-1/TRBV3-2; size: once; D: TRBD1; J: TRBJ2-1; DNA: TGTGCCAGCAGCCAACCCCTGACAGGGGGCAGCCAGTTCTTC; CDR3: CASSQPLTGGSQFF
V: TRBV18; size: NA; D: TRBD2; J: TRBJ2-2; DNA: TGTGCCAGCTCACCCCGTATCCTAGCGGGGGTGGCGAACACCGGGGAGCTGTTTTTT; CDR3: CASSPRILAGVANTGELFF
V: TRBV19; size: NA; D: TRBD2; J: TRBJ2-3; DNA: TGTGCCAGTACCACTAGCGGGGATACGCAGTATTTT; CDR3: CASTTSGDTQYF
V: TRBV11-2; size: few; D: TRBD1; J: TRBJ1-2; DNA: TGTGCCAGCAGCCGCGACAGGGGGGATGGCTACACCTTC; CDR3: CASSRDRGDGYTF
V: TRBV7-8; size: NA; D: TRBD2; J: TRBJ2-7; DNA: TGTGCCAGCAGCAGGAGACTAGCGGGAGGCTCCCACTCCTACGAGCAGTACTTC; CDR3: CASSRRLAGGSHSYEQYF
V: TRBV6-2/TRBV6-3; size: NA; D: NA; J: TRBJ2-1; DNA: TGTGCCAGCAGTTCACGGAGAGCGGGCCCCTACAATGAGCAGTTCTTC; CDR3: CASSSRRAGPYNEQFF
V: TRBV7-2; size: NA; D: TRBD1; J: TRBJ2-7; DNA: TGTGCCAGCAGCCTAGTGACGGGACAGCCCTACGAGCAGTACTTC; CDR3: CASSLVTGQPYEQYF
V: TRBV7-9; size: NA; D: NA; J: TRBJ1-2; DNA: TGTGCCAGCAGCTTAAACAGTGGGGGGAGACAGGGCTACACCTTC; CDR3: CASSLNSGGRQGYTF